Listed below are T cell receptor beta chains from one sample, sequenced in a study of cytomegalovirus exposure and HLA in healthy donors. The method was immunoSEQ multiplex PCR; TCRdb's version includes in-frame clones alone and lacks a portion of them. The data show approximately 69,000 clones, around 76% seen once. Sequencing was done on a sample of PBMCs. These TCRs come from a young woman in good health and CMV-seropositive. CDR3s include the opening cysteine and the closing phenylalanine or tryptophan. The order of the fields is J gene, clone size, V gene, D gene, CDR3 length, CDR3 protein, CDR3 DNA. A D gene is named only where the DNA matches it firmly. Clone size is stated in some rows and not others, as once, few, many or a class when expanded.

TRBJ2-2 | NA | TRBV28 | NA | 12 | CASSEAIGELFF | TGTGCCAGCAGTGAGGCTATCGGGGAGCTGTTTTTT
TRBJ2-7 | few | TRBV7-2 | TRBD1 | 17 | CASSLRPFDRVSDEQYF | TGTGCCAGCAGCTTACGGCCTTTTGACAGGGTTAGCGACGAGCAGTACTTC
TRBJ2-6 | NA | TRBV5-1 | NA | 17 | CASSLGAATSGANVLTF | TGCGCCAGCAGCTTGGGAGCCGCAACCTCTGGGGCCAACGTCCTGACTTTC
TRBJ2-7 | NA | TRBV29-1 | NA | 13 | CSVGLRAGYEQYF | TGCAGCGTTGGTCTCAGGGCGGGATACGAGCAGTACTTC
TRBJ1-5 | NA | TRBV25-1 | TRBD1 | 14 | CASSADRDAQPQHF | TGTGCCAGCAGTGCAGACAGGGACGCTCAGCCCCAGCATTTT
TRBJ1-2 | NA | TRBV7-2 | NA | 14 | CASSTSGTPYGYTF | TGTGCCAGCAGCACCTCGGGGACACCATATGGCTACACCTTC
TRBJ2-4 | NA | TRBV6-5 | NA | 15 | CASSFHQGAKNIQYF | TGTGCCAGCAGTTTCCACCAGGGGGCCAAAAACATTCAGTACTTC
TRBJ2-7 | NA | TRBV11-2 | NA | 13 | CASSFMGRGEQYF | TGTGCCAGCAGCTTCATGGGGAGAGGGGAGCAGTACTTC
TRBJ1-5 | NA | TRBV7-9 | NA | 13 | CASSLSEAQPQHF | TGTGCCAGCAGCTTATCGGAGGCACAGCCCCAGCATTTT
TRBJ2-3 | NA | TRBV25-1 | NA | 12 | CATGEGTDTQYF | TGTGCCACCGGGGAGGGCACAGATACGCAGTATTTT
TRBJ2-3 | NA | TRBV30 | TRBD1 | 16 | CAWSVIRGRFSDTQYF | TGTGCCTGGAGTGTTATCAGGGGGCGATTCTCTGATACGCAGTATTTT
TRBJ2-3 | NA | TRBV5-1 | TRBD2 | 17 | CASSHLVAGGSADTQYF | TGCGCCAGCAGCCATCTAGTCGCGGGAGGTTCTGCAGATACGCAGTATTTT
TRBJ2-1 | NA | TRBV28 | TRBD2 | 15 | CASSRGLANYNEQFF | TGTGCCAGCAGTCGGGGACTAGCGAACTACAATGAGCAGTTCTTC
TRBJ1-5 | NA | TRBV7-6 | TRBD1 | 15 | CASSFGQGAAQPQHF | TGTGCCAGCAGCTTCGGGCAGGGGGCGGCTCAGCCCCAGCATTTT
TRBJ2-7 | NA | TRBV11-2 | NA | 11 | CASSVFYEQYF | TGTGCCAGCAGCGTATTCTACGAGCAGTACTTC
TRBJ1-1 | NA | TRBV27 | TRBD1 | 15 | CASRLGTGPPTEAFF | TGTGCCAGCAGACTCGGGACAGGTCCACCCACTGAAGCTTTCTTT
TRBJ1-1 | NA | TRBV30 | NA | 11 | CAWTLGVVAFF | TGTGCCTGGACCTTAGGAGTAGTAGCTTTCTTT
TRBJ1-1 | NA | TRBV10-3 | NA | 15 | CAISDSGLMNTEAFF | TGTGCCATCAGTGATTCAGGCCTCATGAACACTGAAGCTTTCTTT
TRBJ2-7 | NA | TRBV23-1 | NA | 14 | CASNQGDSTYEQYF | TGCGCCAGCAATCAGGGGGACTCCACCTACGAGCAGTACTTC
TRBJ2-7 | NA | TRBV5-4 | NA | 14 | CASSRNYPPYEQYF | TGTGCCAGCAGCCGGAACTATCCCCCCTACGAGCAGTACTTC
TRBJ2-2 | NA | TRBV9 | NA | 12 | CASSLNTGELFF | TGTGCCAGCAGCCTGAACACCGGGGAGCTGTTTTTT
TRBJ1-4 | NA | TRBV18 | NA | 15 | CASSPAEGITGKLFF | TGTGCCAGCTCACCCGCTGAGGGTATCACTGGGAAACTGTTTTTT
TRBJ2-2 | NA | TRBV6-5 | NA | 12 | CASSFDTGELFF | TGTGCCAGCTCCTTTGACACCGGGGAGCTGTTTTTT
TRBJ2-7 | NA | TRBV5-4 | TRBD1 | 15 | CASSLSGTGSYEQYF | TGTGCCAGCAGCTTGAGTGGGACAGGCTCCTACGAGCAGTACTTC
TRBJ2-1 | few | TRBV4-1 | TRBD2 | 16 | CASSQDSAGLRNEQFF | TGCGCCAGCAGCCAAGATTCAGCGGGACTGCGAAATGAGCAGTTCTTC
TRBJ1-2 | NA | TRBV10-3 | NA | 14 | CAISRPPQNYGYTF | TGTGCCATCTCTAGACCCCCGCAGAACTATGGCTACACCTTC
TRBJ2-3 | few | TRBV7-9 | NA | 13 | CASTLPRTDTQYF | TGTGCCAGCACTCTACCCCGCACAGATACGCAGTATTTT
TRBJ2-3 | NA | TRBV7-2 | NA | 14 | CASSLHSLTDTQYF | TGTGCCAGCAGCTTACACAGCCTCACAGATACGCAGTATTTT
TRBJ1-2 | NA | TRBV6-6 | NA | 14 | CASSYSRGTYGYTF | TGTGCCAGCAGTTACTCCCGGGGAACCTATGGCTACACCTTC
TRBJ1-4 | NA | TRBV6-5 | TRBD1 | 15 | CASSYQTGGDEKLFF | TGTGCCAGCAGTTACCAGACAGGGGGGGATGAAAAACTGTTTTTT
TRBJ2-1 | few | TRBV10-3 | TRBD2 | 19 | CAISESPPSLAGVGNEQFF | TGTGCCATCAGTGAAAGCCCCCCCTCCCTAGCGGGAGTGGGCAATGAGCAGTTCTTC
TRBJ2-3 | NA | TRBV2 | NA | 14 | CASTEVYGTDTQYF | TGTGCCAGCACAGAAGTTTACGGGACAGATACGCAGTATTTT
TRBJ2-5 | NA | TRBV29-1 | NA | 15 | CSVVPLAALGETQYF | TGCAGCGTTGTCCCTCTAGCTGCCCTGGGGGAGACCCAGTACTTC
TRBJ2-7 | NA | TRBV20-1 | NA | 11 | CSAGFLGGEYF | TGCAGTGCTGGATTTCTTGGGGGCGAGTACTTC
TRBJ2-2 | once | TRBV4-3 | NA | 15 | CASSQVGGAPGELFF | TGCGCCAGCAGCCAAGTTGGGGGGGCGCCTGGGGAGCTGTTTTTT
TRBJ1-4 | NA | TRBV9 | TRBD1 | 15 | CASSAGDRLNEKLFF | TGTGCCAGCAGCGCAGGGGACAGACTTAATGAAAAACTGTTTTTT
TRBJ2-7 | NA | TRBV5-1 | TRBD1 | 12 | CASSGQSYEQYF | TGCGCCAGCTCGGGACAGTCCTACGAGCAGTACTTC
TRBJ1-1 | NA | TRBV29-1 | NA | 13 | CSVTGHLNTEAFF | TGCAGCGTCACGGGACACCTGAACACTGAAGCTTTCTTT
TRBJ1-1 | NA | TRBV5-1 | TRBD1 | 15 | CASSWGTELNTEAFF | TGCGCCAGCAGCTGGGGGACAGAACTTAACACTGAAGCTTTCTTT
TRBJ2-2 | NA | TRBV28 | TRBD2 | 14 | CASSFGLAGGELFF | TGTGCCAGCAGTTTCGGACTAGCGGGAGGGGAGCTGTTTTTT
TRBJ1-1 | NA | TRBV9 | TRBD1 | 14 | CASNVGQGGTEAFF | TGTGCCAGCAACGTGGGACAGGGTGGGACTGAAGCTTTCTTT
TRBJ2-3 | once | TRBV10-2 | TRBD1 | 17 | CASSDPQGAANSDTQYF | TGCGCCAGCAGTGACCCACAGGGGGCCGCCAATTCAGATACGCAGTATTTT
TRBJ2-3 | NA | TRBV29-1 | TRBD2 | 16 | CSATAQAGVYRDTQYF | TGCAGCGCCACAGCACAAGCGGGAGTGTATAGAGATACGCAGTATTTT
TRBJ1-1 | NA | TRBV2 | NA | 12 | CASSVGPREAFF | TGTGCCTCCTCTGTGGGTCCTAGGGAAGCTTTCTTT
TRBJ1-2 | once | TRBV6-6 | NA | 12 | CASSAQGSGYTF | TGTGCCAGCAGTGCTCAGGGGAGCGGCTACACCTTC
TRBJ1-2 | NA | TRBV30 | TRBD1 | 14 | CACKPQGTSDGYTF | TGTGCCTGCAAGCCACAGGGGACCAGTGATGGCTACACCTTC
TRBJ2-7 | NA | TRBV27 | TRBD2 | 14 | CASSFSGRAGEQYF | TGTGCCAGCAGTTTCAGCGGGAGGGCCGGCGAGCAGTACTTC
TRBJ1-5 | NA | TRBV2 | TRBD1 | 14 | CASSGGTGVQPQHF | TGTGCCAGCAGTGGGGGGACAGGGGTACAGCCCCAGCATTTT
TRBJ1-1 | NA | TRBV5-1 | NA | 14 | CASSSRVMNTEAFF | TGCGCCAGCAGCTCCAGGGTAATGAACACTGAAGCTTTCTTT
TRBJ2-1 | few | TRBV6-1 | NA | 11 | CASRRLNEQFF | TGTGCCAGCAGGCGGCTCAATGAGCAGTTCTTC
TRBJ2-5 | NA | TRBV29-1 | NA | 13 | CSTNPGTLETQYF | TGCAGCACTAATCCGGGGACATTGGAGACCCAGTACTTC
TRBJ2-7 | once | TRBV9 | TRBD1 | 15 | CASSPTGTIGYEQYF | TGTGCCAGCAGCCCGACAGGGACGATTGGCTACGAGCAGTACTTC
TRBJ1-2 | few | TRBV29-1 | TRBD1 | 13 | CSADPGQGGGYTF | TGCAGCGCCGACCCGGGACAGGGAGGAGGCTACACCTTC
TRBJ2-7 | NA | TRBV27 | NA | 13 | CASSSAGSYEQYF | TGTGCCAGCAGTTCGGCGGGGTCCTACGAGCAGTACTTC
TRBJ1-5 | NA | TRBV7-2 | NA | 16 | CASSFSFIQTGQPQHF | TGTGCCAGCAGCTTTTCTTTCATTCAGACAGGACAGCCCCAGCATTTT
TRBJ2-7 | NA | TRBV4-2 | NA | 15 | CASSQSWSGLYEQYF | TGTGCCAGCAGCCAAAGTTGGTCAGGGCTGTACGAGCAGTACTTC
TRBJ1-4 | NA | TRBV18 | NA | 13 | CASSLGLWEKLFF | TGTGCCAGCTCTCTCGGTTTGTGGGAAAAACTGTTTTTT
TRBJ1-1 | NA | TRBV6-4 | NA | 13 | CASSESLNTEAFF | TGTGCCAGCAGTGAGTCTCTGAACACTGAAGCTTTCTTT
TRBJ1-5 | NA | TRBV18 | TRBD1 | 13 | CASSPMDRQPQHF | TGTGCCAGCTCACCGATGGACAGGCAGCCCCAGCATTTT